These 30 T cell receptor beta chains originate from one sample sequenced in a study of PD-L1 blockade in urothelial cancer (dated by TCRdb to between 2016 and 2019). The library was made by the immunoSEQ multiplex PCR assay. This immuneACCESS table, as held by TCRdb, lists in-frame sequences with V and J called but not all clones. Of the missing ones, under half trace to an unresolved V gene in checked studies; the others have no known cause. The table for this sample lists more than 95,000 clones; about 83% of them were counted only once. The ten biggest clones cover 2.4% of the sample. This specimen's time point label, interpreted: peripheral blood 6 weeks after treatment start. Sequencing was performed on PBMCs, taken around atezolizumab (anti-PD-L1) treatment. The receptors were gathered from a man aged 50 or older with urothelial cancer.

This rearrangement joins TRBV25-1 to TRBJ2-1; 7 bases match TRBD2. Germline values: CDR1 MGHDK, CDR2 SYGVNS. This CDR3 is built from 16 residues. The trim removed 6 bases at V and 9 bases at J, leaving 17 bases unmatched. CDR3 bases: TGTGCCAGCAGCCCCCCCTTGGGGCGGGAGTCGGTTGAGCAGTTCTTC. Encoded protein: CASSPPLGRESVEQFF.

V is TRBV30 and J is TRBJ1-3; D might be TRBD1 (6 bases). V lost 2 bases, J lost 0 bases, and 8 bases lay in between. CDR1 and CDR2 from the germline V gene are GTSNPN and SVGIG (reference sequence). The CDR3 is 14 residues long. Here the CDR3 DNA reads TGTGCCTGGAGTACAGGGAGCTCTGGAAACACCATATATTTT. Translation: CAWSTGSSGNTIYF. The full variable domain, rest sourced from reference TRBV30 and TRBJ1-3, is SQTIHQWPATLVQPVGSPLSLECTVEGTSNPNLYWYRQAAGRGLQLLFYSVGIGQISSEVPQNLSASRPQDRQFILSSKKLLLSDSGFYLCAWSTGSSGNTIYFGEGSWLTVV.

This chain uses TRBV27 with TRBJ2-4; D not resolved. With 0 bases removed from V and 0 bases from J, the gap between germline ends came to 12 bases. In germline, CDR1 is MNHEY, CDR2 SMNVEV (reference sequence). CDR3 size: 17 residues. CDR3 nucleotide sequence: TGTGCCAGCAGTTTATCGGGTGGGCCCCTAGCCAAAAACATTCAGTACTTC. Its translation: CASSLSGGPLAKNIQYF.

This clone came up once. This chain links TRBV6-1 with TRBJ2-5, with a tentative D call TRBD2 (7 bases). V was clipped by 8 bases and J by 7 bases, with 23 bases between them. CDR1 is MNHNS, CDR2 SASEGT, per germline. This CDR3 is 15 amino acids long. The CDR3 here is CASGVADTRGGTQYF. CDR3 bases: TGTGCCAGCGGAGTGGCGGACACGAGGGGGGGGACCCAGTACTTC.

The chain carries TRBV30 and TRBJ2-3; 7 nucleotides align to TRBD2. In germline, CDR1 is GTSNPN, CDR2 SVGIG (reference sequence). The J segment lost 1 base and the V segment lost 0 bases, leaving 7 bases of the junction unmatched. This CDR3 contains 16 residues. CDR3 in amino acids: CAWSVWAGDGTDTQYF. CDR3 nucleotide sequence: TGTGCCTGGAGTGTATGGGCGGGAGATGGCACAGATACGCAGTATTTT.

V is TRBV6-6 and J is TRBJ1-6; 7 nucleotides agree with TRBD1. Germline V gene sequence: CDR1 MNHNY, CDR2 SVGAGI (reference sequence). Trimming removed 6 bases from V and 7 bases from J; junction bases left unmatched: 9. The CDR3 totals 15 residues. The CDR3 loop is CASRDFDRENSPLHF. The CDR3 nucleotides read TGTGCCAGCAGGGACTTCGACAGGGAGAATTCACCCCTCCACTTT.

CDR3: CASSPPGQTWGEQFF. CDR3 DNA sequence: TGTGCCAGCTCACCCCCTGGACAGACATGGGGCGAGCAGTTCTTC. The chain is built from TRBV18 and TRBJ2-1, with D tentatively TRBD1 (6 bases). The CDR3 has 15 amino acids. V dropped 3 bases and J dropped 10 bases, with 19 bases sitting between them. Germline loops: CDR1 KGHSH, CDR2 LQKENI.

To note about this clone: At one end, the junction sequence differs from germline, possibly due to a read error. The CDR3 loop is CASNYLAGVGTDTQYF. The CDR3 region has the DNA TGTGCCAGCAATTACTTAGCGGGAGTGGGGACAGATACGCAGTATTTT. V gene TRBV6-6 combines with J gene TRBJ2-3; 9 bases map to TRBD2. CDR3 length: 16 amino acids. Germline V gives CDR1 MNHNY, CDR2 SVGAGI (reference sequence).

DNA for the CDR3: TGTGCCAGCAGCTTGAGGCCCCAATCCCAAGAGACCCAGTACTTC. It encodes CASSLRPQSQETQYF. The chain couples TRBV11-2 to TRBJ2-5; no clear D gene. With 3 bases removed from V and 1 base from J, the gap between germline ends came to 12 bases. Per the germline V gene, CDR1 is SGHAT and CDR2 is FQNNGV. The CDR3 has 15 amino acids.

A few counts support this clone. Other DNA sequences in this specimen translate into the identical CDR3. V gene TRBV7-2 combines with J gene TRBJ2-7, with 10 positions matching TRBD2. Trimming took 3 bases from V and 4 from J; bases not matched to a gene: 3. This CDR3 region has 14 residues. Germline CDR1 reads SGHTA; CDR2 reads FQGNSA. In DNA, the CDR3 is TGTGCCAGCAGCTTCGGAGCGGGGGGGTACGAGCAGTACTTC. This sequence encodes CASSFGAGGYEQYF.

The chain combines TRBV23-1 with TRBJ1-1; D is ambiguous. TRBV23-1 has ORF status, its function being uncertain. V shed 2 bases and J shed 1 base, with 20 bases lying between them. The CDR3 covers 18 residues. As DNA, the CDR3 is TGCGCCAGCAGTCAACCTCGAAATCAGGAGGGCAAGAACACTGAAGCTTTCTTT. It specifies CASSQPRNQEGKNTEAFF.

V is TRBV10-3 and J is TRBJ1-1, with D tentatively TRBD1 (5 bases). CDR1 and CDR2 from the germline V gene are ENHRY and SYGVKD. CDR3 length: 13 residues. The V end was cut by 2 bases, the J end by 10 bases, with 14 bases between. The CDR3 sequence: CAISELSGGGAFF. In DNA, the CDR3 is TGTGCCATCAGTGAGCTCTCGGGGGGAGGAGCTTTCTTT.

CDR3 in DNA: TGTGCCAGCAGCCCTGGGACAGGTGGTGAAAAACTGTTTTTT. Residues: CASSPGTGGEKLFF. The rearrangement uses TRBV7-9 and TRBJ1-4, with 8 positions matching TRBD1. The CDR3 runs to 14 residues. The germline V gene has CDR1 SEHNR and CDR2 FQNEAQ (reference sequence). The junction had 6 bases not matched to a gene; V was cut back by 5 bases and J by 7 bases.

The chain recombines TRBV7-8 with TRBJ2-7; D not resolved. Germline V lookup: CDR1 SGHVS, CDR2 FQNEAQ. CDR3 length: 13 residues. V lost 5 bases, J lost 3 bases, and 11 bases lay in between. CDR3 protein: CASSVRGNYEQYF. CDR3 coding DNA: TGTGCCAGCAGCGTACGAGGCAACTACGAGCAGTACTTC.

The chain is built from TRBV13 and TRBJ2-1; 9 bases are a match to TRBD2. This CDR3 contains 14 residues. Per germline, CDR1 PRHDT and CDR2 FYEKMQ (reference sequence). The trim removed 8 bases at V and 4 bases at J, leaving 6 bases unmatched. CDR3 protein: CASRSGLAYNEQFF. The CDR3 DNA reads TGTGCCAGCCGTAGCGGACTAGCGTACAATGAGCAGTTCTTC.

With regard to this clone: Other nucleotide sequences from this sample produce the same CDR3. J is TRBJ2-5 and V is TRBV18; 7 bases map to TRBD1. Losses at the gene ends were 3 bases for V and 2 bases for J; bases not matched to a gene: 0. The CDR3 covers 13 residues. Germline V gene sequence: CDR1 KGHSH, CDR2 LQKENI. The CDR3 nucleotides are TGTGCCAGCTCACCGGGACAGCAAGAGACCCAGTACTTC. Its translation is CASSPGQQETQYF.

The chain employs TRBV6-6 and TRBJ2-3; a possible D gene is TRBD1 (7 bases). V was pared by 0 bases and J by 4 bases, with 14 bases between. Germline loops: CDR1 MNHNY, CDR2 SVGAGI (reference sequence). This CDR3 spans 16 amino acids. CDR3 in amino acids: CASSYSPGQRADTQYF. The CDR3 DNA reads TGTGCCAGCAGTTACTCGCCGGGACAGCGGGCAGATACGCAGTATTTT.

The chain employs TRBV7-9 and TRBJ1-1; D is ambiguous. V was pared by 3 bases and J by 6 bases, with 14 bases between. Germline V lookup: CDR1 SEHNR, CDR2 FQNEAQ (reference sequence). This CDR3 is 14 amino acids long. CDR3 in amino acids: CASSFVGVGAEAFF. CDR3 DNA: TGTGCCAGCAGCTTTGTCGGGGTTGGGGCTGAAGCTTTCTTT. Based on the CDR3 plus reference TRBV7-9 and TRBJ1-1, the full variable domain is DTGVSQNPRHKITKRGQNVTFRCDPISEHNRLYWYRQTLGQGPEFLTYFQNEAQLEKSRLLSDRFSAERPKGSFSTLEIQRTEQGDSAMYLCASSFVGVGAEAFFGQGTRLTVV.

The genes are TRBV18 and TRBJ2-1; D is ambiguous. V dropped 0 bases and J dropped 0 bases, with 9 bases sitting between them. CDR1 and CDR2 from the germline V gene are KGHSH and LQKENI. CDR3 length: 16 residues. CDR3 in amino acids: CASSPPSYSSYNEQFF. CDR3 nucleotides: TGTGCCAGCTCACCACCGTCTTACAGCTCCTACAATGAGCAGTTCTTC.

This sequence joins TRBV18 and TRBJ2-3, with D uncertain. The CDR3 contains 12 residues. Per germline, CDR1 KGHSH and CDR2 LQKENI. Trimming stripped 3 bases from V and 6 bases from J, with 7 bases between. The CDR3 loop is CASSPPADTQYF. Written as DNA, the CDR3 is TGTGCCAGCTCACCGCCCGCGGATACGCAGTATTTT.

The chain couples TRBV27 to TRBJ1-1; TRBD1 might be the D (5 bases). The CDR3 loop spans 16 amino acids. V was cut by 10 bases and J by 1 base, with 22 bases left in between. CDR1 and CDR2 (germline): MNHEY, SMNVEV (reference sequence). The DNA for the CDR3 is TGTGCCACCAGAGCCGGGGGGACTACTTGGAACACTGAAGCTTTCTTT. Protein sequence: CATRAGGTTWNTEAFF.

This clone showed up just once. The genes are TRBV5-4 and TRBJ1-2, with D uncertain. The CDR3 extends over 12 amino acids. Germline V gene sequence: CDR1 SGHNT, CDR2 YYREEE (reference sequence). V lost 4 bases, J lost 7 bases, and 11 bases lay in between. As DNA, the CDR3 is TGTGCCAGCAGCCCGGCAGGCTCTGGCTACACCTTC. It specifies CASSPAGSGYTF.

This CDR3 is CASSLTGQGNQPQHF. For the CDR3, the DNA is TGTGCCAGCAGTTTAACAGGACAGGGTAATCAGCCCCAGCATTTT. The rearrangement joins TRBV27 to TRBJ1-5, with 8 positions matching TRBD1. Germline V gene sequence: CDR1 MNHEY, CDR2 SMNVEV (reference sequence). V was pared by 2 bases and J by 4 bases, with 4 bases of the junction left unmatched. This CDR3 comprises 15 residues.

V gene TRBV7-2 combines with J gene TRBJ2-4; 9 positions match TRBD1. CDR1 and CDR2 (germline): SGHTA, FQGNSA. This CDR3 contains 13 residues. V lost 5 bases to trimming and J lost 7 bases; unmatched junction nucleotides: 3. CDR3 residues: CASSPDRGNIQYF. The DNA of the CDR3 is TGTGCCAGCAGCCCGGACAGGGGTAACATTCAGTACTTC.

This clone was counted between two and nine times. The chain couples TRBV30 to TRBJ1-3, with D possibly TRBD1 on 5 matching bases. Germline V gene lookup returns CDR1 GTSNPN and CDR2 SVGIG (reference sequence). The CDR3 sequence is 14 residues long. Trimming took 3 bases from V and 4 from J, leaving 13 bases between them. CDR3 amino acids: CAWSPDSAGNTIYF. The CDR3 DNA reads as TGTGCCTGGAGCCCCGACAGCGCGGGAAACACCATATATTTT.

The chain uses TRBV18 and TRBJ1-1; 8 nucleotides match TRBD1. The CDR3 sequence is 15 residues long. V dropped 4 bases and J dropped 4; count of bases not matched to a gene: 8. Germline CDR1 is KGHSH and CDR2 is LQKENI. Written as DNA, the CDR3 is TGTGCCAGCTCACAGGACAGGGCCGGGGTCACTGAAGCTTTCTTT. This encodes CASSQDRAGVTEAFF.

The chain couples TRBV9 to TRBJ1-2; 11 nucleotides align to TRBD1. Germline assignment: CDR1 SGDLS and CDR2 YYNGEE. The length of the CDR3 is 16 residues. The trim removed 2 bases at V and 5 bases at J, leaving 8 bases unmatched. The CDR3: CASSVGTGGVWYGYTF. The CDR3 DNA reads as TGTGCCAGCAGCGTTGGGACAGGGGGAGTTTGGTATGGCTACACCTTC.

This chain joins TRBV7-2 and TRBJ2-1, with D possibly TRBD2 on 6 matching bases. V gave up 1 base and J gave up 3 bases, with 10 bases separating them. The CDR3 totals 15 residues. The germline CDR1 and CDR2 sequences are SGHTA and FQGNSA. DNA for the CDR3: TGTGCCAGCAGCTTAGGTGGGAGGATCTACAATGAGCAGTTCTTC. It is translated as CASSLGGRIYNEQFF.

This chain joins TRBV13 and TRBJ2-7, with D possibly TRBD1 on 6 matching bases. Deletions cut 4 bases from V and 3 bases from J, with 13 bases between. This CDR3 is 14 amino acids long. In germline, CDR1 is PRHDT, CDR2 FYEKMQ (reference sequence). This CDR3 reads CASSSRRGNYEQYF. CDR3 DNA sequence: TGTGCCAGCAGCTCCCGAAGGGGGAACTACGAGCAGTACTTC.

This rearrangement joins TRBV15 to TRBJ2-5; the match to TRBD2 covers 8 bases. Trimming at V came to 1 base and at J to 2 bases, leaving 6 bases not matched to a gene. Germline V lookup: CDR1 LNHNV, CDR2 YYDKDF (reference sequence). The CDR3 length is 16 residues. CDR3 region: CATSRVTSGPQETQYF. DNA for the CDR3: TGTGCCACCAGCAGAGTTACTAGCGGACCACAAGAGACCCAGTACTTC.